Given below is one T cell receptor beta chain in context. This sample is part of a study of blood T cell repertoires in COVID-19. Overall study: Samples came from the United States, Italy and Spain, spanning acute and convalescent COVID-19. PBMCs, B-cell-depleted T cells, or T cells provided the cDNA or gDNA that made up the material.

Authors' processing steps: The authors estimated nucleated cell counts from reference gene primer amplification. The repertoire was sequenced with immunoSEQ multiplex PCR; TCRdb's copy has only in-frame clones and lacks some. That table furnishes V, J and clone size, whereas the DNA furnished D and trimming. The sample has about 90,000 clones, approximately 86% seen once. The TCR comes from an elderly man with active or convalescent COVID-19. The specimen sequenced was peripheral blood.

The CDR3 region is CATSRVGGRVYNEQFF. The CDR3 nucleotides are TGTGCCACCAGCAGAGTAGGGGGTCGGGTCTACAATGAGCAGTTCTTC. This chain links TRBV15 with TRBJ2-1, with D possibly being TRBD1 (6 bases). V was trimmed by 1 base and J by 3 bases, leaving 13 bases between them. This CDR3 region has 16 residues. Germline V gene sequence: CDR1 LNHNV, CDR2 YYDKDF (reference sequence).